This T cell receptor beta chain was sequenced in a study of shared T cell receptors in the human thymus. Details on this clone: Germline is not matched at one junction end, which may reflect a read error. This sample also contains other DNA sequences that code for the same CDR3.

This CDR3 has 10 amino acids. Germline CDR1 MNHEY, CDR2 SMNVEV (reference sequence). Clones were read by immunoSEQ multiplex PCR, and TCRdb kept only the in-frame ones, dropping some. Found here are around 340,000 clones, roughly 94% of them singletons; the top ten hold about 0.02%. The clonotype comes from a human donor. The specimen was thymocytes. This chain links TRBV27 with TRBJ2-7; D could derive from TRBD1 or TRBD2 (5 bases each). The CDR3 coding sequence is TGTGCCAGCAACCCCTCAGAGGGGATCTTT. This translates into CASNPSEGIF.